This T cell receptor beta chain came from a study of blood T cell repertoires in COVID-19. Background on the study: Sites in the United States, Italy and Spain provided acute and convalescent COVID-19 samples. PBMCs, B-cell-depleted T cells, or T cells provided the cDNA or gDNA that made up the material.

Seattle cases were enrolled at active infection and followed longitudinally. CDR1 SQVTM and CDR2 ANQGSEA come from the germline V gene. CDR3 length: 11 amino acids. Points on this clone: Its ends do not fully match the called genes, so a read error is possible.

As originally analysed: Estimates of nucleated cell counts were drawn from the amplification of reference gene primers. Measured with immunoSEQ multiplex PCR; TCRdb has only the in-frame clones, and not every one. V, J and clone size were drawn from that table, and D and trimming were deduced from the DNA. This table holds under 300,000 clones, approximately 86% found once. Sequencing was performed on peripheral blood. V gene TRBV29-1 combines with J gene TRBJ1-1, with D possibly being TRBD1 (6 bases). The sequence derives from a woman in her seventies with COVID-19, enrolled during active disease. The CDR3 reads CSVEEQGVAFF. CDR3 DNA: TGCAGCGTGGAAGAACAGGGAGTCGCTTTCTTT.